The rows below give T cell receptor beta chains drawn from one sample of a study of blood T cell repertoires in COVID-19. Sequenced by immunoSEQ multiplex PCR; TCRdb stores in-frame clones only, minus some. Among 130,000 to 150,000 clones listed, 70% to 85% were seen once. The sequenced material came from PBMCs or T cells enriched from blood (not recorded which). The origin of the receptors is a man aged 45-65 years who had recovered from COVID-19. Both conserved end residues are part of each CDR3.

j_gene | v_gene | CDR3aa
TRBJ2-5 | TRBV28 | CASSSRGGRETQYF
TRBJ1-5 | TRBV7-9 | CASSLFGTDNQPQHF
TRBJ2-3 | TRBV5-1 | CASSLRASTDTQYF
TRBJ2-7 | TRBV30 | CAWTNIRDSSYEQYF
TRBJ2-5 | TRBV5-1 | CASSLIAGAQETQYF
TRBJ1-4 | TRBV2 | CASRTGGYEKLFF
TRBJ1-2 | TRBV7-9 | CASSFSAVNYGYTF
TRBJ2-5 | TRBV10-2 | CASSRTLAGDQETQYF
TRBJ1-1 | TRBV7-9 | CASSATGGAEAFF
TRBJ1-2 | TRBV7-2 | CASSLTVNYGYTF
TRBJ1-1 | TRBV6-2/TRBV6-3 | CASSYSGRTGRAAFF
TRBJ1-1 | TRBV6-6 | CASNDREGHTEAFF
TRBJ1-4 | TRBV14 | CASSPSGVMGKKLFF
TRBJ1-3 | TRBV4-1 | CASSQDTGTANTIYF
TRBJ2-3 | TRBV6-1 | CASSEAGFSHITDTQYF
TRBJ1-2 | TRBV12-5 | CASVKGLGGYTF
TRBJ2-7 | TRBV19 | CASSSSRPGTSGYEQYF
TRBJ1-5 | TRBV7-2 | CASSFQGGGQPQHF
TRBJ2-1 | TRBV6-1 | CASSELDIYNEQFF
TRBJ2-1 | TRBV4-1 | CASSPPQGWDSYNEQFF
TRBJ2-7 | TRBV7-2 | CASSPQYEQYF
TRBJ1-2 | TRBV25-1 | CATWRDEGGAGGYTF
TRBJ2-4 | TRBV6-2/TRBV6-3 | CASSTDRGAKNIQYF
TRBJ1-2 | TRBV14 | CASSGKSGLRANYGYTF
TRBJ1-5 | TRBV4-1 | CASSQGQLNQPQHF
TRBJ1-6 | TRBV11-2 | CASSLGVGMGSSPLHF
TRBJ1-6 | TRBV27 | CASSPGSGQGRSWPLHF
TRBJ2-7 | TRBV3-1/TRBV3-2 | CASSQVPLTGAESYEQYF
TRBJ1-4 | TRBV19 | CASSPRGARNEKLFF
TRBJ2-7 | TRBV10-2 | CASSVSPRGIYEQYF
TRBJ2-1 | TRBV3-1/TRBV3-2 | CASSLAGGSYNEQFF
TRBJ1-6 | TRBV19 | CASSRQVNNSPLHF
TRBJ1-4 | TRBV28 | CASSLQGQNEKLFF
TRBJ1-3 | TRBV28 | CASSGQRGQTGNTIYF
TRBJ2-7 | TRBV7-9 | CASSLSGSYEQYF
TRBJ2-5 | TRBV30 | CAWRMTGGKETQYF
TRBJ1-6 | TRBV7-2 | CASSPGGSAPLHF
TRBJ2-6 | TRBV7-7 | CASSINRGGANVLTF
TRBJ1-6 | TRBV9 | CASSVGAAPLHF
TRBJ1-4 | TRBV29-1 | CSVAGTAGEKLFF
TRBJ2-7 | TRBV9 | CASSVDQGGRGSSYEQYF
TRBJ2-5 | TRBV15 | CATSRDSLGETQYF
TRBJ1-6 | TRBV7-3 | CASSLSYSNSPLHF
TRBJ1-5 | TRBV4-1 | CASSLSGQGGNQPQHF
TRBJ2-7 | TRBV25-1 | CASSEPGGAVEQYF
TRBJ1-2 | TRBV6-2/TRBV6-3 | CASSYSREFGYTF
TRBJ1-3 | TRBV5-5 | CASSFTSRQAGNTIYF
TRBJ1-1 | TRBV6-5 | CASSYDGLTEAFF
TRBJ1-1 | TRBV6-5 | CASSFSPGAEAFF
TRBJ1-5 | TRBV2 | CAGDRGPNSNQPQHF
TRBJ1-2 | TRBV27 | CASSADRANYGYTF
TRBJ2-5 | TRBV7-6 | CASSRSGQQETQYF
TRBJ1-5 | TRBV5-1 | CASASKPGQIDQPQHF
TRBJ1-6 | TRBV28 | CASGPTGFSYNSPLHF
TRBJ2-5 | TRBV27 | CASRFRSGGPETQYF